The 25 T cell receptor beta chains below were found in one sample sequenced in a study of radiation and T cells in renal cell carcinoma. Sequencing was performed with immunoSEQ multiplex PCR; in TCRdb, only in-frame clones are kept and a portion is missing. The sample lists 65,000 or so clones, roughly 80% seen once, with more than 6.5% in the top ten. The time point was: blood 4 weeks post-SBRT, at nephrectomy. The treatment here: 15 Gy SBRT to primary tumor, nephrectomy 4 weeks later. Sequences were derived from blood, sampled from a patient whose treatment included radiotherapy and nephrectomy. These receptors all come from a man in his 60s with renal cell carcinoma.

V is TRBV14 and J is TRBJ2-1; tentative D call: TRBD1 (5 bases). Germline V gene data show CDR1 as SGHDN and CDR2 as FVKESK. The CDR3 loop spans 14 amino acids. Trimming stripped 0 bases from V and 8 bases from J, with 11 bases between. As DNA, the CDR3 is TGTGCCAGCAGCCAAGAGATCTGGGGCGATGAGCAGTTCTTC. Its protein is CASSQEIWGDEQFF.

Only a few counts were recorded for this clone. The chain combines TRBV27 with TRBJ1-5; D is perhaps TRBD1 (6 bases). Trimming took off 5 bases at V and 2 bases at J, with 10 bases between the two ends. The germline V gene has CDR1 MNHEY and CDR2 SMNVEV (reference sequence). This CDR3 has 14 amino acids. The CDR3 coding sequence is TGTGCCAGCAGTCTCGCAGGGGGCAATCAGCCCCAGCATTTT. Protein product: CASSLAGGNQPQHF.

The chain carries TRBV7-8 and TRBJ2-3; 10 positions match TRBD1. The V and J ends lost 6 bases and 2 bases, in that order; junction bases with no gene match: 11. Germline V gene lookup returns CDR1 SGHVS and CDR2 FQNEAQ. The CDR3 runs to 17 residues. The CDR3 region has the DNA TGTGCCAGCAGACAGCCGGGACAGGGGTTATCCACAGATACGCAGTATTTT. Its protein product is CASRQPGQGLSTDTQYF.

The chain uses TRBV11-3 and TRBJ1-1; a possible D gene is TRBD1 (6 bases). Trimming took 8 bases from V and 3 from J, leaving 13 bases between them. Germline CDR1 reads SGHNT; CDR2 reads YENEEA. The CDR3 length is 13 residues. CDR3 sequence reads: CASRRRGDTEAFF. The CDR3 DNA is TGTGCCAGCCGCCGGAGGGGGGACACTGAAGCTTTCTTT.

The chain recombines TRBV5-3 with TRBJ1-1; no firm D call. TRBV5-3 is marked as an open reading frame, function uncertain. This CDR3 is 16 amino acids long. The V end lost 2 bases, the J end lost 2 bases, and 16 bases lay between the germline ends. Here the CDR3 reads CARSFEHRPKNTEAFF. DNA of the CDR3: TGTGCCAGAAGCTTCGAACACCGTCCGAAAAACACTGAAGCTTTCTTT.

In its sample, this clone was seen a few times. The rearrangement joins TRBV2 to TRBJ2-7; maybe TRBD2 (6 bases). This CDR3 is 14 amino acids long. Germline CDR1 reads SNHLY; CDR2 reads FYNNEI. Trimming left V 3 bases short and J 2 bases short, with 11 bases between. CDR3 DNA sequence: TGTGCCAGCAGTGAGGGGACTTCTACCTACGAGCAGTACTTC. Translated: CASSEGTSTYEQYF.

This chain uses TRBV9 with TRBJ1-2; 7 bases line up with TRBD1. The J segment lost 4 bases and the V segment lost 0 bases, leaving 6 bases of the junction unmatched. Germline CDR1 SGDLS, CDR2 YYNGEE. This CDR3 contains 15 residues. DNA for the CDR3: TGTGCCAGCAGCGTAGGACAGGGTGAAAGCTATGGCTACACCTTC. This sequence encodes CASSVGQGESYGYTF.

This clone turned up a few times. The genes are TRBV7-6 and TRBJ2-7, with 9 nucleotides matching TRBD1. The CDR3 is 14 residues long. Germline V gives CDR1 SGHVS, CDR2 FNYEAQ. Unmatched junction bases numbered 9, after V lost 5 bases and J lost 7 bases. The CDR3 DNA reads TGTGCCAGCAGCGCCCAAACCGGGACAGGGGAGCAGTACTTC. Its translation: CASSAQTGTGEQYF.

The V gene is TRBV6-5, the J gene TRBJ1-1; D is perhaps TRBD1 (5 bases). This CDR3 comprises 13 residues. Germline CDR1 is MNHEY and CDR2 is SVGAGI. Trimming cost V 3 bases and J 3 bases, with 8 bases left between them. Written as DNA, the CDR3 is TGTGCCAGCAGTTATCCGGGGGACACTGAAGCTTTCTTT. It codes for CASSYPGDTEAFF.

The genes are TRBV5-5 and TRBJ2-7, with 8 bases aligning to TRBD1. Trimming took 2 bases from V and 3 from J; bases not matched to a gene: 4. The CDR3 has 14 residues. Germline CDR1 is SGHKS and CDR2 is YYEKEE (reference sequence). The chain's CDR3 is CASSFTGGGYEQYF. The DNA of the CDR3 is TGTGCCAGCAGCTTTACAGGGGGAGGCTACGAGCAGTACTTC.

The chain carries TRBV18 and TRBJ2-3, with TRBD2 identical over 7 bases. Germline trimming cut 3 bases from V and 2 bases from J; bases unmatched to any gene: 8. Looked up from germline, CDR1 is KGHSH and CDR2 is LQKENI. This CDR3 is built from 16 residues. CDR3 in amino acids: CASSPQTSINTDTQYF. In DNA form, the CDR3 reads TGTGCCAGCTCACCTCAGACTAGCATCAACACAGATACGCAGTATTTT.

V gene TRBV7-2 combines with J gene TRBJ2-2; tentatively, D is TRBD2 (7 bases). The V and J ends lost 2 bases and 6 bases respectively, with 16 bases between them. Germline loops: CDR1 SGHTA, CDR2 FQGNSA. The CDR3 spans 16 residues. This CDR3 is CASSLFGGGHAGELFF. The CDR3 DNA reads TGTGCCAGCAGCTTATTTGGGGGGGGCCACGCCGGGGAGCTGTTTTTT.

The CDR3 coding sequence is TGTGCCATCAGTGAGGTGGGACTAGCGGGGGGACAGTCTGGTACGCAGTATTTT. Protein product: CAISEVGLAGGQSGTQYF. The chain carries TRBV10-3 and TRBJ2-3; 15 bases line up with TRBD2. The germline gives CDR1 ENHRY, CDR2 SYGVKD. V lost 2 bases and J lost 8; bases outside the gene matches: 11. CDR3 size: 18 residues.

J is TRBJ1-1 and V is TRBV2; no clear D. V was shortened by 2 bases and J by 10 bases, with 17 bases between the two germline ends. The CDR3 runs 14 residues. The germline V gene has CDR1 SNHLY and CDR2 FYNNEI. The CDR3 loop reads CASSERTSSFGAFF. The CDR3 region has the DNA TGTGCCAGCAGTGAAAGGACCTCCTCTTTCGGAGCTTTCTTT.

This clone was observed a handful of times. This chain links TRBV30 with TRBJ1-1, with D possibly being TRBD1 (5 bases). Germline V gene sequence: CDR1 GTSNPN, CDR2 SVGIG (reference sequence). This CDR3 region has 13 residues. V was clipped by 0 bases and J by 3 bases, with 8 bases between them. CDR3 bases: TGTGCCTGGAGTGTAGCCAGGGACACTGAAGCTTTCTTT. This gives the protein CAWSVARDTEAFF.

The chain recombines TRBV19 with TRBJ2-5; possible D gene TRBD2, 5 bases. The V end lost 5 bases, the J end lost 4 bases, and 11 bases lay between the germline ends. This CDR3 spans 13 amino acids. The germline gives CDR1 LNHDA, CDR2 SQIVND (reference sequence). CDR3 sequence: CASSPRAGETQYF. DNA for the CDR3: TGTGCCAGTAGTCCGAGGGCCGGAGAGACCCAGTACTTC. The full variable domain, rest sourced from reference TRBV19 and TRBJ2-5, is DGGITQSPKYLFRKEGQNVTLSCEQNLNHDAMYWYRQDPGQGLRLIYYSQIVNDFQKGDIAEGYSVSREKKESFPLTVTSAQKNPTAFYLCASSPRAGETQYFGPGTRLLVL.

This chain links TRBV7-2 with TRBJ2-1, with TRBD2 matching 13 bases. Per germline, CDR1 SGHTA and CDR2 FQGNSA. V was pared by 5 bases and J by 3 bases, with 4 bases of the junction left unmatched. CDR3 length: 16 residues. CDR3 nucleotides: TGTGCCAGCAGCGGGGGACTAGCGGGAAACTACAATGAGCAGTTCTTC. This sequence encodes CASSGGLAGNYNEQFF.

The CDR3 region is CASSNQGSHVAGANVLTF. CDR3 coding DNA: TGTGCCAGTAGTAACCAGGGGTCCCATGTAGCGGGGGCCAACGTCCTGACTTTC. V and J are TRBV19 and TRBJ2-6; maybe TRBD1 (6 bases). The CDR3 is 18 residues long. V lost 4 bases to trimming and J lost 4 bases, with 20 bases between them. Germline V lookup: CDR1 LNHDA, CDR2 SQIVND (reference sequence).

This chain joins TRBV5-5 and TRBJ2-3, with a possible D match to TRBD2 (5 bases). Per germline, CDR1 SGHKS and CDR2 YYEKEE (reference sequence). The CDR3 contains 13 residues. V lost 7 bases to trimming and J lost 0 bases, with 9 bases between them. As DNA, the CDR3 is TGTGCCAGCGGACTTGGCAGCACAGATACGCAGTATTTT. Translating gives CASGLGSTDTQYF.

This clone appeared many times. The chain recombines TRBV2 with TRBJ2-4; D is uncertain. V lost 6 bases, J lost 4 bases, and 4 bases lay in between. Germline V gives CDR1 SNHLY, CDR2 FYNNEI. The CDR3 runs 11 residues. In DNA form, the CDR3 reads TGTGCCAGCAGCCCTAAAAACATTCAGTACTTC. Residues: CASSPKNIQYF.

Only one count was recorded for this clone. This rearrangement joins TRBV19 to TRBJ2-5, with D possibly TRBD1 on 5 matching bases. V was cut by 4 bases and J by 5 bases, with 11 bases left in between. CDR3 length: 13 residues. Per germline, CDR1 LNHDA and CDR2 SQIVND (reference sequence). The CDR3 loop reads CASSTGGAETQYF. DNA of the CDR3: TGTGCCAGTAGTACTGGTGGGGCGGAGACCCAGTACTTC. The whole variable domain, remainder taken from reference TRBV19 and TRBJ2-5, is DGGITQSPKYLFRKEGQNVTLSCEQNLNHDAMYWYRQDPGQGLRLIYYSQIVNDFQKGDIAEGYSVSREKKESFPLTVTSAQKNPTAFYLCASSTGGAETQYFGPGTRLLVL.

The J gene is TRBJ2-7, the V gene TRBV19, with D perhaps matching TRBD2 (6 bases). With 4 bases removed from V and 4 bases from J, the gap between germline ends came to 14 bases. The CDR3 has 14 residues. From germline, CDR1 is LNHDA and CDR2 SQIVND (reference sequence). The DNA of the CDR3 is TGTGCCAGTAGTAGTAGCGGTTGGGGGTACGAGCAGTACTTC. It yields the protein CASSSSGWGYEQYF.

This chain links TRBV5-6 with TRBJ2-1, with D unresolved. V gave up 4 bases and J gave up 3 bases, with 5 bases separating them. This CDR3 has 12 residues. Germline CDR1 is SGHDT and CDR2 is YYEEEE. Here the CDR3 DNA reads TGTGCCAGCAGCCCCAACTACAATGAGCAGTTCTTC. It codes for CASSPNYNEQFF.

The chain links TRBV28 to TRBJ2-5, with 9 bases fitting TRBD2. Per the germline V gene, CDR1 is MDHEN and CDR2 is SYDVKM. The V and J ends lost 3 bases and 5 bases, in that order; junction bases with no gene match: 7. The CDR3 totals 15 residues. CDR3 sequence (DNA): TGTGCCAGCAGTTTCCTGACTAGCGGTGAGGAGACCCAGTACTTC. This sequence encodes CASSFLTSGEETQYF.

This chain links TRBV30 with TRBJ2-6; D is perhaps TRBD1 or TRBD2 (5 bases each). Trimming removed 8 bases from V and 4 bases from J, with 24 bases in between. The CDR3 has 17 residues. CDR1 is GTSNPN, CDR2 SVGIG, per germline (reference sequence). The CDR3 DNA follows: TGTGCCCACCTGGGGGATTTATCAGAAGCCGGGGCCAACGTCCTGACTTTC. It translates to CAHLGDLSEAGANVLTF.